The clone carrying this T cell receptor (beta chain) appeared a single time. Its specificity is unknown. This sample is part of a study of T cell responses to AZD1222 COVID-19 vaccine. Whole-study results and caveats: Spike-specific TCR breadth and depth were elevated following two AZD1222 doses. With dominance at 160-218 and 743-854, vaccine-associated CD4 TCRs spanned spike.

The method was immunoSEQ multiplex PCR; TCRdb's version includes in-frame clones alone and lacks a portion of them. The sample includes more than 70,000 clones, around nine tenths of them seen just once. V shed 4 bases and J shed 2 bases, with 2 bases lying between them. The CDR3 is 11 residues long. The germline gives CDR1 KGHSH, CDR2 LQKENI. The TCR originated in an adult in good health. The starting material was peripheral blood, obtained on day 0 of AZD1222 vaccination. The chain is built from TRBV18 and TRBJ2-5, with no clear D. CDR3 protein: CASSQQETQYF. CDR3 DNA: TGTGCCAGCTCACAGCAAGAGACCCAGTACTTC.